A single sample is the source of the 21 T cell receptor beta chains below, sequenced in a study of CD8 T cells in ankylosing spondylitis. TCRdb ran MiXCR on the 5' RACE reads and lists one entry per CDR3 protein. The sample has approximately 240,000 distinct CDR3 sequences, approximately 10% seen once. Material: blood, either unsorted or a sorted T cell fraction (not recorded which). The receptors were gathered from a male donor with ankylosing spondylitis or in good health (not recorded which).

In its sample, this clonotype was seen many times. The V and J genes are TRBV12-3 or TRBV12-4 and TRBJ2-2; 9 positions agree with TRBD2. Trimming removed 3 bases from V and 4 bases from J; junction bases left unmatched: 3. The CDR3 is made up of 15 amino acids. The CDR3 nucleotides are TGTGCCAGCAGTTTTGCGGGGGGGGCCACCGGGGAGCTGTTTTTT. Protein product: CASSFAGGATGELFF.

Comments on this clonotype: A much larger clone differs by one base, so this may be a read error. The chain links TRBV3-1 to TRBJ2-2, with D tentatively TRBD1 (5 bases). V lost 8 bases, J lost 1 base, and 26 bases lay in between. The CDR3 contains 19 residues. Germline CDR1 reads LGHDT; CDR2 reads YNNKEL (reference sequence). CDR3 nucleotide sequence: TGTGCCAGCTGTTTGCGAGGAGCGTTCCTAAGGGGGAACACCGGGGAGCTGTTTTTT. Protein: CASCLRGAFLRGNTGELFF.

This clonotype was counted many times. The gene calls are TRBV5-1 and TRBJ1-1; D not resolved. Germline V gene data show CDR1 as SGHRS and CDR2 as YFSETQ. CDR3 length equals 12 residues. V was pared by 1 base and J by 5 bases, with 6 bases between. The CDR3 DNA follows: TGCGCCAGCAGCTTGTCCGGGACTGAAGCTTTCTTT. Amino acid sequence: CASSLSGTEAFF.

The chain links TRBV3-1 to TRBJ2-7; the D gene is possibly TRBD2 (6 bases). Trimming took 5 bases from V and 3 from J, leaving 17 bases between them. The V gene's germline CDR1 is LGHDT and CDR2 YNNKEL (reference sequence). The CDR3 length is 15 residues. For the CDR3, the DNA is TGTGCCAGCAGCTTAAGAGCGGGCTACGACTACGAGCAGTACTTC. Its translation is CASSLRAGYDYEQYF.

This clonotype was recorded many times. The chain recombines TRBV27 with TRBJ1-6; TRBD1 might be the D (5 bases). The germline gives CDR1 MNHEY, CDR2 SMNVEV (reference sequence). The CDR3 is made up of 15 amino acids. Trimming cost V 4 bases and J 8 bases, with 15 bases left between them. This CDR3 is CASSYSGTVDSPLHF. The DNA of the CDR3 is TGTGCCAGCAGTTACTCCGGGACGGTGGATTCACCCCTCCACTTT.

This clonotype was recorded at least ten times. The CDR3 is CASSSGLPTKEQFF. DNA for the CDR3: TGCGCCAGCAGCTCCGGACTGCCCACGAAGGAACAGTTCTTC. This chain links TRBV5-1 with TRBJ2-1, with a weak D call TRBD2 (5 bases). With 3 bases removed from V and 13 bases from J, the gap between germline ends came to 20 bases. This CDR3 is built from 14 residues. Germline lookup yields CDR1 SGHRS and CDR2 YFSETQ.

This clonotype came up many times. V gene TRBV5-1 combines with J gene TRBJ2-5; 8 nucleotides agree with TRBD2. CDR1 and CDR2 from the germline V gene are SGHRS and YFSETQ. The CDR3 runs to 14 residues. V lost 4 bases, J lost 2 bases, and 4 bases stayed unmatched. The CDR3 spells CASSVLAGQETQYF. The CDR3 bases are TGCGCCAGCAGCGTATTAGCGGGACAAGAGACCCAGTACTTC.

There are a few counts of this clonotype. The chain recombines TRBV5-1 with TRBJ2-3, with unresolved D. V was cut by 1 base and J by 1 base, with 7 bases left in between. The CDR3 spans 14 residues. CDR1 SGHRS and CDR2 YFSETQ come from the germline V gene. The CDR3 here is CASSLFDGTDTQYF. As DNA, the CDR3 is TGCGCCAGCAGCTTGTTCGACGGCACAGATACGCAGTATTTT.

The J gene is TRBJ2-3, the V gene TRBV7-2; 7 bases map to TRBD2. CDR1 and CDR2 (germline): SGHTA, FQGNSA. V gave up 7 bases and J gave up 3 bases; unmatched junction bases: 10. The CDR3 has 15 residues. In nucleotides, the CDR3 is TGTGCCAGCAACCTCTGGGGGGGACTAACAGATACGCAGTATTTT. Translating it yields CASNLWGGLTDTQYF.

The table lists this clonotype with many counts. The CDR3 sequence is CASSLRDSPIGGYTF. CDR3 coding DNA: TGTGCCAGCAGTTTAAGGGACAGCCCAATAGGAGGCTACACCTTC. This rearrangement joins TRBV12-3 or TRBV12-4 to TRBJ1-2; 7 bases agree with TRBD1. V lost 2 bases, J lost 8 bases, and 11 bases stayed unmatched. The CDR3 loop spans 15 amino acids.

The chain is built from TRBV19 and TRBJ2-3; perhaps TRBD1 as D (6 bases). V dropped 5 bases and J dropped 1 base, with 10 bases sitting between them. This CDR3 spans 14 amino acids. The germline gives CDR1 LNHDA, CDR2 SQIVND (reference sequence). CDR3: CASSAYRGTDTQYF. The DNA for the CDR3 is TGTGCCAGTAGTGCGTACAGGGGCACAGATACGCAGTATTTT.

This clonotype has more than one count but fewer than ten. The chain carries TRBV7-2 and TRBJ2-3; maybe TRBD2 (6 bases). The CDR3 covers 11 residues. Trimming stripped 8 bases from V and 8 bases from J, with 11 bases between. Germline V CDR1 and CDR2: SGHTA, FQGNSA. CDR3 DNA sequence: TGTGCCAGCCTAGTCGGGGGTACGCAGTATTTT. Amino acids: CASLVGGTQYF.

In this sample, this clonotype turned up a few times. The rearrangement joins TRBV9 to TRBJ2-3; D may match TRBD1 or TRBD2 (6 bases each). Trimming took 0 bases from V and 3 from J, leaving 17 bases between them. CDR3 size: 17 residues. Germline CDR1 reads SGDLS; CDR2 reads YYNGEE. CDR3 DNA sequence: TGTGCCAGCAGCGTAGACCTCCCGGGGGCGATTACAGATACGCAGTATTTT. Its protein product is CASSVDLPGAITDTQYF.

The V and J genes are TRBV5-1 and TRBJ2-5; D is ambiguous. This CDR3 region has 14 residues. Germline CDR1 is SGHRS and CDR2 is YFSETQ. The V end was cut by 0 bases, the J end by 7 bases, with 13 bases between. CDR3 DNA sequence: TGCGCCAGCAGCTTGGAAGCGACGGGTGGGACCCAGTACTTC. Translating it yields CASSLEATGGTQYF.

Points on this clonotype: Sequence at one end of the junction differs from germline and may be a read error. The genes are TRBV7-8 and TRBJ2-3; D unresolved. The germline gives CDR1 SGHVS, CDR2 FQNEAQ. The CDR3 is made up of 13 amino acids. The CDR3 nucleotides are TGTGCCAGCAGCTCCTATCGGCTAGATCCGCAGTATTTT. Its translation: CASSSYRLDPQYF.

This clonotype showed up many times. This sequence joins TRBV15 and TRBJ2-3; 10 bases line up with TRBD2. Germline V gene data show CDR1 as LNHNV and CDR2 as YYDKDF (reference sequence). Trimming took 0 bases from V and 0 from J; bases not matched to a gene: 6. The CDR3 consists of 18 residues. CDR3 region: CATSREGTSARSTDTQYF. The CDR3 DNA sequence: TGTGCCACCAGCAGAGAGGGGACTAGCGCCCGAAGCACAGATACGCAGTATTTT.

The V and J genes are TRBV5-6 and TRBJ2-4; D may be TRBD2 (6 bases). Germline CDR1 is SGHDT and CDR2 is YYEEEE. The germline V and J ends were trimmed by 3 bases and 3 bases, with 13 bases remaining between them. The CDR3 consists of 15 residues. CDR3 sequence (DNA): TGTGCCAGCAGCTCCGGGGGAGGCGGCAAAAACATTCAGTACTTC. Translation gives CASSSGGGGKNIQYF. Using reference TRBV5-6 and TRBJ2-4 for the parts outside the CDR3, the full variable domain is DAGVTQSPTHLIKTRGQQVTLRCSPKSGHDTVSWYQQALGQGPQFIFQYYEEEERQRGNFPDRFSGHQFPNYSSELNVNALLLGDSALYLCASSSGGGGKNIQYFGAGTRLSVL.

In this sample, this clonotype turned up a few times. V usage is TRBV19 and J usage is TRBJ2-7; 10 bases are a match to TRBD2. CDR3 length: 14 amino acids. Germline CDR1 LNHDA, CDR2 SQIVND (reference sequence). The V gene end was trimmed by 6 bases and the J gene end by 4 bases; junction bases not matched to a gene: 6. CDR3 loop: CASRPGTSVYEQYF. Here the CDR3 DNA reads TGTGCCAGTAGACCCGGGACTAGCGTTTACGAGCAGTACTTC.

This clonotype was found many times. This sequence joins TRBV5-5 and TRBJ2-7, with 9 bases fitting TRBD1. The CDR3 has 15 residues. Germline trimming cut 4 bases from V and 4 bases from J; bases unmatched to any gene: 9. Per the germline V gene, CDR1 is SGHKS and CDR2 is YYEKEE (reference sequence). Here the CDR3 reads CASSVEQGALYEQYF. CDR3 nucleotide sequence: TGTGCCAGCAGCGTCGAACAGGGGGCCCTTTACGAGCAGTACTTC.

This clonotype appeared many times. This chain links TRBV21-1 with TRBJ2-7. TRBV21-1 is recorded as a pseudogene. The CDR3 loop spans 13 amino acids. CDR3 in amino acids: CASSNSEPYEQYF. CDR3 in DNA: TGTGCCAGCAGCAATAGCGAACCCTACGAGCAGTACTTC.

As to this clonotype: A much bigger clone sits one base away, suggesting this may be a read error. The chain carries TRBV5-5 and TRBJ1-2; 9 bases agree with TRBD1. This CDR3 has 15 amino acids. Trimming at V came to 3 bases and at J to 4 bases, leaving 7 bases not matched to a gene. Per the germline V gene, CDR1 is SGHKS and CDR2 is YYEKEE (reference sequence). This CDR3 reads CASSYPDRGLYGYTF. CDR3 in DNA: TGTGCCAGCAGCTACCCGGACAGGGGCCTCTATGGCTACACCTTC.